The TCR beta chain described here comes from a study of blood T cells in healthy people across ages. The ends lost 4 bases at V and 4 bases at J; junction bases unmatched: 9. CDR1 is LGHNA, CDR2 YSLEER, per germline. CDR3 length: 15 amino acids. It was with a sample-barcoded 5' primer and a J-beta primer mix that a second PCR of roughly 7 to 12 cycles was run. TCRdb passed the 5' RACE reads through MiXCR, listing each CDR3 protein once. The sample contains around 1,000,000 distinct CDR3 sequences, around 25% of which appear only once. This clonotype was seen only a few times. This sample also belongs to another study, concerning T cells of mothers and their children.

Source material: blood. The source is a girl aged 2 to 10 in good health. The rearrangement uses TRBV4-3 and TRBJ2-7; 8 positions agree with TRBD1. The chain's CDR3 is CASSRQGMKKYEQYF. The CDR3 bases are TGCGCCAGCAGCCGACAGGGGATGAAGAAGTACGAGCAGTACTTC.